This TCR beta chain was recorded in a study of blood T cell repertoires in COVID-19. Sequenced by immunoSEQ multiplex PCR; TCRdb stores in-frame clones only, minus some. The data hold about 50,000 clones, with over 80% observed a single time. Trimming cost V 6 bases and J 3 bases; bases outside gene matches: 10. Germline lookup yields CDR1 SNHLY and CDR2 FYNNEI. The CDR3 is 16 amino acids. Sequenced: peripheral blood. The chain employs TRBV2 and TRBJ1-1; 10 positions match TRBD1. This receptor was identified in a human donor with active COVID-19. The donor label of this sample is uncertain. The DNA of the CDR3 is TGTGCCAGCAGAGATCCGGGACAGGGGCAGGACACTGAAGCTTTCTTT. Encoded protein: CASRDPGQGQDTEAFF.